Below, one T cell receptor (beta chain) is given with its context. At the DNA level, this CDR3 is encoded by other sequences in the same sample as well. This entry comes from a study of T cells after somatic rescue of genetic block. In germline, CDR1 is MNHEY, CDR2 SMNVEV (reference sequence). J gave up 4 bases and V 2 bases, and 0 bases lay outside the gene matches. The CDR3 is made up of 14 amino acids. Assay used: immunoSEQ multiplex PCR; TCRdb lists only in-frame clones, some missing. The sample records roughly 58,000 clones, about 96% being singletons. V and J are TRBV27 and TRBJ2-7; TRBD2 aligns across 12 bases. Sequencing was done on a sample of peripheral blood mononuclear cells (PBMCs). The TCR originated in a child under two years old. CDR3 amino acids: CASSLLAGGYEQYF. DNA for the CDR3: TGTGCCAGCAGTTTACTAGCGGGAGGGTACGAGCAGTACTTC.